The rows below give T cell receptor beta chains drawn from one sample of a study of T-cell memory formation after mild COVID-19. TCRdb re-called the 5' RACE reads through MiXCR, storing one row per CDR3 protein. The sample yields about 560,000 distinct CDR3 sequences, about a fifth seen once. Sequencing was done on a sample of PBMCs or a T cell subset sorted from them (not recorded which). These receptors originate from an adult woman who had mild COVID-19 (a few samples of this study predate the infection). Cell type and time point are not known. Both conserved end residues are part of each CDR3. The D gene is left open where the match is weak. Expanded clones are given a class, and other clones once, few, many or no size at all.

few | TRBJ2-5 | TRBV7-9 | - | CASSLVWKGETQYF | TGTGCCAGCAGCTTAGTGTGGAAAGGAGAGACCCAGTACTTC
- | TRBJ2-1 | TRBV7-6 | - | CASSFGGPQGEQFF | TGTGCCAGCAGCTTCGGCGGGCCGCAGGGTGAGCAGTTCTTC
few | TRBJ1-5 | TRBV19 | - | CASNDQPQHF | TGTGCCAGTAACGATCAGCCCCAGCATTTT
few | TRBJ2-1 | TRBV4-3 | TRBD2 | CASSQDGTSGNEQFF | TGCGCCAGCAGCCAAGATGGGACTAGCGGCAATGAGCAGTTCTTC
- | TRBJ2-3 | TRBV6-1 | - | CASDPGASDTQYF | TGTGCCAGCGATCCGGGGGCCTCAGATACGCAGTATTTT
- | TRBJ2-7 | TRBV12-3/TRBV12-4 | TRBD1 | CASSKTGTGTYEQYF | TGTGCCAGCAGCAAAACCGGGACAGGGACCTACGAGCAGTACTTC
- | TRBJ2-5 | TRBV11-2 | - | CASSLGRSRETQYF | TGTGCCAGCAGCTTAGGAAGGTCTCGGGAGACCCAGTACTTC
- | TRBJ2-2 | TRBV4-3 | - | CASSQLLGTRTSTGELFF | TGCGCCAGCAGCCAACTACTCGGGACAAGAACGAGCACCGGGGAGCTGTTTTTT
few | TRBJ2-7 | TRBV12-3/TRBV12-4 | - | CASSYGYYEQYF | TGTGCCAGCAGTTACGGATACTACGAGCAGTACTTC
- | TRBJ2-3 | TRBV30 | - | CAWSFTDTQYF | TGTGCCTGGAGTTTCACAGATACGCAGTATTTT
many | TRBJ2-1 | TRBV7-9 | TRBD2 | CASSVAGGGEQFF | TGTGCCAGCAGCGTAGCGGGTGGAGGTGAGCAGTTCTTC
- | TRBJ2-3 | TRBV2 | TRBD2 | CASRTSGSGADTQYF | TGTGCCAGCAGGACTAGCGGGAGTGGTGCAGATACGCAGTATTTT
- | TRBJ1-4 | TRBV6-6 | TRBD1 | CASSYTQGQGSDEKLFF | TGTGCCAGCAGTTACACCCAGGGACAGGGCTCTGATGAAAAACTGTTTTTT
few | TRBJ2-7 | TRBV7-9 | - | CTAGEGEVYEQYF | TGTACCGCTGGCGAAGGGGAGGTCTACGAGCAGTACTTC
few | TRBJ2-5 | TRBV5-1 | TRBD2 | CASSRGLAGGLQETQYF | TGCGCCAGCAGCCGCGGACTAGCGGGGGGCCTCCAAGAGACCCAGTACTTC
- | TRBJ2-5 | TRBV7-7 | - | CASSLGIAGETQYF | TGTGCTAGCAGCTTAGGTATCGCAGGAGAGACCCAGTACTTC
few | TRBJ2-1 | TRBV9 | - | CASSLGAPLDEQFF | TGTGCCAGCAGTCTCGGGGCTCCTTTGGATGAGCAGTTCTTC
few | TRBJ1-1 | TRBV3-1 | - | CASSHGDLNTEAFF | TGTGCCAGCAGCCATGGGGACCTGAACACTGAAGCTTTCTTT
few | TRBJ2-2 | TRBV5-6 | - | CASSIWAGELFF | TGTGCCAGCAGCATTTGGGCCGGGGAGCTGTTTTTT
few | TRBJ2-3 | TRBV18 | - | CASSPRKGSTDTQYF | TGTGCCAGCTCACCACGGAAGGGGAGCACAGATACGCAGTATTTT
few | TRBJ2-3 | TRBV20-1 | - | CSATGRRSTDTQYF | TGCAGTGCTACCGGGCGGAGAAGCACAGATACGCAGTATTTT
few | TRBJ2-1 | TRBV7-9 | - | CASSLVVYADNEQFF | TGTGCCAGCAGCTTAGTGGTCTACGCTGACAATGAGCAGTTCTTC
- | TRBJ1-1 | TRBV6-5 | - | CASSYSQRSTEAFF | TGTGCCAGCAGTTACTCCCAAAGGAGCACTGAAGCTTTCTTT
once | TRBJ2-3 | TRBV10-3 | TRBD1 | CAISLQGASTDTQYF | TGTGCCATCAGTTTACAGGGGGCCAGCACAGATACGCAGTATTTT
- | TRBJ1-2 | TRBV5-6 | - | CASSLGAELYGYTF | TGTGCCAGCAGCCTAGGGGCTGAACTTTATGGCTACACCTTC
few | TRBJ2-7 | TRBV6-4 | TRBD1 | CASSRDSWGEQYF | TGTGCCAGCAGCCGGGACAGCTGGGGCGAGCAGTACTTC
few | TRBJ1-5 | TRBV5-1 | - | CASSLLDPGQPNQPQHF | TGCGCCAGCAGCTTGCTAGATCCTGGACAGCCCAATCAGCCCCAGCATTTT
- | TRBJ2-1 | TRBV20-1 | TRBD2 | CSARSRAGVVNEQFF | TGCAGTGCTAGATCGCGGGCGGGAGTTGTCAATGAGCAGTTCTTC
few | TRBJ1-2 | TRBV7-9 | - | CASSLQTANYGYTF | TGTGCCAGCAGCTTACAGACAGCTAACTATGGCTACACCTTC
- | TRBJ2-7 | TRBV7-6 | - | CASSLWGWDSYEQYF | TGTGCCAGCAGCTTATGGGGATGGGACTCCTACGAGCAGTACTTC
few | TRBJ2-5 | TRBV5-1 | - | CASSLVGQQETQYF | TGCGCCAGCAGCTTGGTTGGACAGCAAGAGACCCAGTACTTC
many | TRBJ2-2 | TRBV23-1 | - | CASSQFSLITISGELFF | TGCGCCAGCAGTCAATTCTCGCTCATAACAATATCCGGGGAGCTGTTTTTT
few | TRBJ1-3 | TRBV6-5 | TRBD1 | CASRSLGTGRPLGNTIYF | TGTGCCAGCAGATCACTTGGGACAGGGCGTCCCCTCGGAAACACCATATATTTT
few | TRBJ2-3 | TRBV12-3/TRBV12-4 | TRBD2 | CASSLLAGGRGDTQYF | TGTGCCAGCAGTCTCCTAGCGGGGGGGCGTGGAGATACGCAGTATTTT
few | TRBJ1-1 | TRBV12-3/TRBV12-4 | - | CASSADFTEAFF | TGTGCCAGCAGTGCGGACTTCACTGAAGCTTTCTTT
- | TRBJ2-7 | TRBV12-3/TRBV12-4 | TRBD1 | CASRGQGNGPSYEQYF | TGTGCCAGCAGGGGACAGGGGAACGGACCCTCCTACGAGCAGTACTTC
many | TRBJ2-2 | TRBV4-3 | TRBD2 | CASSHSTSYTGELFF | TGCGCCAGCAGCCACTCGACTAGCTATACCGGGGAGCTGTTTTTT